This T cell receptor beta chain was retrieved from a study of T cells in Graves' hyperthyroidism and ophthalmopathy. This clonotype was detected only a few times. No antigen is known for it. V lost 1 base and J 5 bases, leaving 10 bases between the germline ends. This CDR3 spans 13 amino acids. Germline assignment: CDR1 SGHRS and CDR2 YFSETQ. Participants, patients aged 18 to 65, had newly diagnosed hyperthyroidism with a duration under 2 months. Cells are PBMCs isolated from about 10 ml of fresh blood. Findings and limits, study-wide: A model using 13 V-J features told ophthalmopathy apart from stable hyperthyroidism.

TCR beta CDR3 sequences were amplified from RNA transcripts. HTBI primers were used for first-round RT-PCR of the TCR CDR3. Using its own MiXCR run on the multiplex PCR reads, TCRdb lists one record per CDR3 protein. The sample includes about 560,000 distinct CDR3 sequences, 16% of them seen just once. V and J are TRBV5-1 and TRBJ2-7, with D tentatively TRBD1 (5 bases). The specimen sequenced was blood. This TCR derives from a woman under 30 with Graves' hyperthyroidism. The DNA of the CDR3 is TGCGCCAGCAGCTTGTTTCAGGGTAACGAGCAGTACTTC. Protein product: CASSLFQGNEQYF.